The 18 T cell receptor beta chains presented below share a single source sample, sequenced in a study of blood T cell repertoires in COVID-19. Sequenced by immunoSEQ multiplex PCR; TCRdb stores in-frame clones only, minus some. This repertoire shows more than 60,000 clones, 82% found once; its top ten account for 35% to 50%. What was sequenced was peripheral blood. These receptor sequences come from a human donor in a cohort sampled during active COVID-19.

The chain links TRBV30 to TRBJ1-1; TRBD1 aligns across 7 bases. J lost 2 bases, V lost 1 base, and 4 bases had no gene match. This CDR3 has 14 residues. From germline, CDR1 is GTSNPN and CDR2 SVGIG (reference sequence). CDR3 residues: CAWSGGGINTEAFF. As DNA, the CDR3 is TGTGCCTGGAGTGGAGGGGGCATCAACACTGAAGCTTTCTTT.

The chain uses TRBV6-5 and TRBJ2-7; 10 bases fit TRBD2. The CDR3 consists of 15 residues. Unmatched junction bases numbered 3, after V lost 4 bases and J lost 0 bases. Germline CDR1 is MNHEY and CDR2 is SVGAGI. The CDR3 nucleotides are TGTGCCAGCAGTTTTGGACTAGCGGACTCCTACGAGCAGTACTTC. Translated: CASSFGLADSYEQYF.

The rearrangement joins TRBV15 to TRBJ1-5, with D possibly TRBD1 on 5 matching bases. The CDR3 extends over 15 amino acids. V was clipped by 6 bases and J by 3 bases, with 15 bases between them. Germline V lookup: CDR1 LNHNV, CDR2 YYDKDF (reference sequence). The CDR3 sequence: CATRTAKGVNQPQHF. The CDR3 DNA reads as TGTGCCACCAGAACCGCCAAAGGGGTCAATCAGCCCCAGCATTTT.

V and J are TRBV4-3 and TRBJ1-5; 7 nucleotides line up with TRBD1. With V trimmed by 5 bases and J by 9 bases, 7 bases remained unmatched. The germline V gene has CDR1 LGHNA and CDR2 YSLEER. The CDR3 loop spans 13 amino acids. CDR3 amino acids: CASSYRQGGPQHF. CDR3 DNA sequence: TGCGCCAGCAGCTACAGGCAGGGGGGGCCCCAGCATTTT.

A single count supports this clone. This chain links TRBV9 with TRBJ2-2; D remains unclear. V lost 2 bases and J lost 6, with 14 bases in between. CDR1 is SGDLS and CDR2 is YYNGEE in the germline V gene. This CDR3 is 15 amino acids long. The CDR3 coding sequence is TGTGCCAGCAGCGTTTGGGCGTCGGTCGCCGGGGAGCTGTTTTTT. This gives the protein CASSVWASVAGELFF. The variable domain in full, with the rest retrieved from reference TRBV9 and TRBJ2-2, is DSGVTQTPKHLITATGQRVTLRCSPRSGDLSVYWYQQSLDQGLQFLIQYYNGEERAKGNILERFSAQQFPDLHSELNLSSLELGDSALYFCASSVWASVAGELFFGEGSRLTVL.

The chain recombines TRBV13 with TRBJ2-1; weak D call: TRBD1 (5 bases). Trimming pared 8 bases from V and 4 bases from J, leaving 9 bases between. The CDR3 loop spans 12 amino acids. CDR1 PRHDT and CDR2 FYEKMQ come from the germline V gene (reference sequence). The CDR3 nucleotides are TGTGCCAGCGCCAGGGCTTACAATGAGCAGTTCTTC. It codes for CASARAYNEQFF.

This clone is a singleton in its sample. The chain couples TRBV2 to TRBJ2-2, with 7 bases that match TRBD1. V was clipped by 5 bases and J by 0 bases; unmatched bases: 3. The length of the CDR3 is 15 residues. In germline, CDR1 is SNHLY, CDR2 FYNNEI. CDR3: CASSLDRSNTGELFF. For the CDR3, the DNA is TGTGCCAGCAGTTTGGACAGGTCGAACACCGGGGAGCTGTTTTTT.

This CDR3 reads CSAPVEGGYTF. CDR3 bases: TGCAGTGCTCCGGTGGAGGGTGGCTACACCTTC. The chain uses TRBV20-1 and TRBJ1-2; D remains unclear. The CDR3 consists of 11 residues. Trimming took 5 bases from V and 7 from J, leaving 11 bases between them. Germline CDR1 is DFQATT and CDR2 is SNEGSKA (reference sequence).

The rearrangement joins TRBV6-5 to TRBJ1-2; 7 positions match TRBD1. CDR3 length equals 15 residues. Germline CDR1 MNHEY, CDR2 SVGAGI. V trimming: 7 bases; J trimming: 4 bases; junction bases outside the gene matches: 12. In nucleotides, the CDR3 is TGTGCCAGCAAGAGAGACAGGGACGGATTCTATGGCTACACCTTC. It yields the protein CASKRDRDGFYGYTF.

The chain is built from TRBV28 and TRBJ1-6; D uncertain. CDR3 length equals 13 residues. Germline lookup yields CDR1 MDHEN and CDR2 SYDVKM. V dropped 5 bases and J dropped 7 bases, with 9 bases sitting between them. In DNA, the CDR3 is TGTGCCAGCAGTACCCCCCAGAATTCACCCCTCCACTTT. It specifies CASSTPQNSPLHF.

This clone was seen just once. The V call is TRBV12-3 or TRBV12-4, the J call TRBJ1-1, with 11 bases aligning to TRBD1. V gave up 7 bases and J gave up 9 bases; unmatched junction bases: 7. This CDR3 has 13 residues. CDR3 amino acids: CASTWGQGGQAFF. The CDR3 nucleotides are TGTGCCAGCACCTGGGGACAGGGGGGTCAAGCTTTCTTT.

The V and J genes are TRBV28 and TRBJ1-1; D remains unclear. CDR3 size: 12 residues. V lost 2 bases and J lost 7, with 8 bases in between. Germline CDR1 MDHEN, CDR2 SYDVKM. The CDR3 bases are TGTGCCAGCAGTTTAAACCGAGTTGAAGCTTTCTTT. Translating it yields CASSLNRVEAFF.

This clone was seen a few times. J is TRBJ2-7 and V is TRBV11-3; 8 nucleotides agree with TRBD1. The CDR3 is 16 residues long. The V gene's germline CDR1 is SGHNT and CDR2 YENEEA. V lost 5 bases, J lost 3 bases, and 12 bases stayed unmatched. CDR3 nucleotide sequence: TGTGCCAGCAGCCGCTTCCAGGGGGCCGGTTTCTACGAGCAGTACTTC. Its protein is CASSRFQGAGFYEQYF.

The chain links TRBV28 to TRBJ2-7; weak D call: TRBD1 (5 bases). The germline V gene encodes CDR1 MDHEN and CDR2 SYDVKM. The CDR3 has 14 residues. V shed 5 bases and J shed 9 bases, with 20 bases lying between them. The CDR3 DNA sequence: TGTGCCAGCAGTGCAGGGAACCCCCTAGTAGGGCAGTACTTC. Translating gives CASSAGNPLVGQYF.

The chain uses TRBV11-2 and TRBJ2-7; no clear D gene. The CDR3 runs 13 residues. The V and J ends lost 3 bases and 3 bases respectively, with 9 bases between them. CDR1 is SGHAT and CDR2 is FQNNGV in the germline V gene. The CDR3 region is CASSFLVFYEQYF. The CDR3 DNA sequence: TGTGCCAGCAGCTTTCTAGTTTTCTACGAGCAGTACTTC.

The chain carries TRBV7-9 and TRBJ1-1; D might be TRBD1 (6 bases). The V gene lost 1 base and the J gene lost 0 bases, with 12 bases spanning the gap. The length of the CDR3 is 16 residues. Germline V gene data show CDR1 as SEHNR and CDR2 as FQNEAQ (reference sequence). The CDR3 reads CASSLVGTPLNTEAFF. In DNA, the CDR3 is TGTGCCAGCAGCTTAGTAGGGACACCACTGAACACTGAAGCTTTCTTT.

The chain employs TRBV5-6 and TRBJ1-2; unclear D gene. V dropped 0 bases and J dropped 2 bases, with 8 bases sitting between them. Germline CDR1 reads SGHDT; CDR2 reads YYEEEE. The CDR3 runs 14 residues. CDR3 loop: CASSLVSLNYGYTF. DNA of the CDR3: TGTGCCAGCAGCTTGGTTTCCCTAAACTATGGCTACACCTTC.

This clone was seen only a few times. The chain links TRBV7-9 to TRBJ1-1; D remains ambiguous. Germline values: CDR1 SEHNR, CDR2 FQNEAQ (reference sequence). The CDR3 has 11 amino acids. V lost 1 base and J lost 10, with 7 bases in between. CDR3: CASSLEERAFF. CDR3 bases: TGTGCCAGCAGCTTAGAGGAGAGAGCTTTCTTT.